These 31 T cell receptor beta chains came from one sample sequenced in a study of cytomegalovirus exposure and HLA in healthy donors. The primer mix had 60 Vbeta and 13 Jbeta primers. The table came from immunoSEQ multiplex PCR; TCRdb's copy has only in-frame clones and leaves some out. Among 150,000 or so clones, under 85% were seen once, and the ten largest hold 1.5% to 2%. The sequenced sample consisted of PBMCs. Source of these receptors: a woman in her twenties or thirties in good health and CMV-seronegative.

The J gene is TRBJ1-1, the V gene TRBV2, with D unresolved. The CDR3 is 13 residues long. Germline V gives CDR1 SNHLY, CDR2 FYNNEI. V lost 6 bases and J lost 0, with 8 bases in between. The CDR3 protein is CASRETLNTEAFF. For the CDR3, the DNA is TGTGCCAGCAGAGAAACATTGAACACTGAAGCTTTCTTT.

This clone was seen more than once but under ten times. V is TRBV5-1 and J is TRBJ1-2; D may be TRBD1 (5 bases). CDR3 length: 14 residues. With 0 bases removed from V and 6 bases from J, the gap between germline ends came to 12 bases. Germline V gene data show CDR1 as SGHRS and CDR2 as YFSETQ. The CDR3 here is CASSLAAGLDGYTF. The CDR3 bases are TGCGCCAGCAGCTTGGCCGCAGGGCTGGATGGCTACACCTTC.

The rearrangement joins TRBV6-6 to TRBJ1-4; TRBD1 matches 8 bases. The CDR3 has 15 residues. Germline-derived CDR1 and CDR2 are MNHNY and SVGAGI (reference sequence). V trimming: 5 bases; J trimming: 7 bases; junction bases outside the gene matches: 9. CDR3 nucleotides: TGTGCCAGCAGTCAGCAGGGGGCGACGGGTGAAAAACTGTTTTTT. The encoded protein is CASSQQGATGEKLFF.

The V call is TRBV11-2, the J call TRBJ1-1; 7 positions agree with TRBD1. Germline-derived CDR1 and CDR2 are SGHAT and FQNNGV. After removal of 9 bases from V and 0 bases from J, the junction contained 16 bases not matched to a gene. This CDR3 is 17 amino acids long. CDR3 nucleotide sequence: TGTGCCAGTTCGACAGGGCCAAACCCCATCATGAACACTGAAGCTTTCTTT. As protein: CASSTGPNPIMNTEAFF.

The CDR3 spells CASRWTGETGELFF. For the CDR3, the DNA is TGTGCCAGCAGATGGACAGGGGAGACCGGGGAGCTGTTTTTT. The chain joins TRBV27 to TRBJ2-2; TRBD1 agrees at 9 bases. V shed 6 bases and J 5 bases; nucleotides not matched to a gene: 4. Germline V gene lookup returns CDR1 MNHEY and CDR2 SMNVEV (reference sequence). The CDR3 is 14 residues long.

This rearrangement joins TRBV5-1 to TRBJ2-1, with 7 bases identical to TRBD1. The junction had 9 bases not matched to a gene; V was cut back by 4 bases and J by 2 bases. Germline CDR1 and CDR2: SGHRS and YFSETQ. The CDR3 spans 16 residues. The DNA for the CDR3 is TGCGCCAGCAGCACGGGACAGCACCTCCCCTACAATGAGCAGTTCTTC. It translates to CASSTGQHLPYNEQFF.

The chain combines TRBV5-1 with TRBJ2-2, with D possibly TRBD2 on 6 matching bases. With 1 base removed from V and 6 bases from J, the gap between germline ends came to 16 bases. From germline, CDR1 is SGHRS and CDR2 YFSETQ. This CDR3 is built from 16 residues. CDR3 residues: CASSLSAGGFSGELFF. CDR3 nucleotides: TGCGCCAGCAGCTTGTCTGCTGGAGGGTTCTCCGGGGAGCTGTTTTTT.

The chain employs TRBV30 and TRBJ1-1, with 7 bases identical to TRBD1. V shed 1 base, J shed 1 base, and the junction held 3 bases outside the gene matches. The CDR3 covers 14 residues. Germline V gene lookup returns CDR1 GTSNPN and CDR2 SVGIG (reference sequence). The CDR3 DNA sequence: TGTGCCTGGAGTGGCCACAGGGGGAACACTGAAGCTTTCTTT. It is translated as CAWSGHRGNTEAFF.

This CDR3 reads CASSVVWAETQYF. The CDR3 bases are TGTGCCAGCAGTGTAGTTTGGGCGGAGACCCAGTACTTC. This chain connects TRBV6-1 to TRBJ2-5; D gene uncertain. Trimming stripped 4 bases from V and 5 bases from J, with 11 bases between. Germline CDR1 and CDR2: MNHNS and SASEGT. This CDR3 has 13 amino acids.

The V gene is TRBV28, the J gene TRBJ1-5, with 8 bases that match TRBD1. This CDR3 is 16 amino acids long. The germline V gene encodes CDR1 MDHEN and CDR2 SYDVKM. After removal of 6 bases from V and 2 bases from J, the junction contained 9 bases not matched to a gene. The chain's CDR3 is CASRDRVGGGNQPQHF. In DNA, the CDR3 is TGTGCCAGCAGGGACAGGGTTGGTGGTGGCAATCAGCCCCAGCATTTT.

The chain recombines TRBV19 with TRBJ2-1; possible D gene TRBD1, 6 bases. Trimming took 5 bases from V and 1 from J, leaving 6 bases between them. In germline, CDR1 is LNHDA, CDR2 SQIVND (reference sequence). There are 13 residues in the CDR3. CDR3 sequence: CASSQGSYNEQFF. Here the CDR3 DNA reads TGTGCCAGTAGTCAGGGGTCCTACAATGAGCAGTTCTTC.

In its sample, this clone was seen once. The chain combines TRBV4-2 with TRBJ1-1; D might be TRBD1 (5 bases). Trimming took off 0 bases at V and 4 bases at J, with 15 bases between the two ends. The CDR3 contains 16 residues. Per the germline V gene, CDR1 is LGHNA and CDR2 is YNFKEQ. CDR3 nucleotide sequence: TGTGCCAGCAGCCAAGAGGGGGGTTCATTCCGCACTGAAGCTTTCTTT. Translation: CASSQEGGSFRTEAFF.

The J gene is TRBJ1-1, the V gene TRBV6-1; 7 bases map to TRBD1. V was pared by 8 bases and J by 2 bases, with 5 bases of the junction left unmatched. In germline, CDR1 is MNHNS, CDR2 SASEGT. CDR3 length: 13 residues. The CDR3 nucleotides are TGTGCCAGCTACAGGGACAGTAACACTGAAGCTTTCTTT. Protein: CASYRDSNTEAFF.

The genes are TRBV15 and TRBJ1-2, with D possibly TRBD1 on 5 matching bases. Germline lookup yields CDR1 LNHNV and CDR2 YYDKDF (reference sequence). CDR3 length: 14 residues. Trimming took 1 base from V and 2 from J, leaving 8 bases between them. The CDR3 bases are TGTGCCACCAGCAGAGGACAGATAAACTATGGCTACACCTTC. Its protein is CATSRGQINYGYTF.

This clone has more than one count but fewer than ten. The CDR3 DNA is TGTGCCAGCAGTTACTCGAGGAACACAGATACGCAGTATTTT. Its protein is CASSYSRNTDTQYF. The chain links TRBV6-5 to TRBJ2-3; D gene unclear. Trimming cost V 0 bases and J 2 bases, with 6 bases left between them. CDR3 length: 14 amino acids. Germline loops: CDR1 MNHEY, CDR2 SVGAGI.

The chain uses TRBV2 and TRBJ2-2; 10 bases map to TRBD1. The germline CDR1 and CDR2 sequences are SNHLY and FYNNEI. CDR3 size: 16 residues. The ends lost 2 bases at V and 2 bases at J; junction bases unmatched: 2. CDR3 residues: CASSERDRGNTGELFF. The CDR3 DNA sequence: TGTGCCAGCAGTGAAAGGGACAGGGGTAACACCGGGGAGCTGTTTTTT.

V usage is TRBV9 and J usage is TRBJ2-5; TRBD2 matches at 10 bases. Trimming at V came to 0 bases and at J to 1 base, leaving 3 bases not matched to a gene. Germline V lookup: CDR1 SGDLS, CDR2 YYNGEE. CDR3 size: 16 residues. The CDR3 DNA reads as TGTGCCAGCAGCGTAGCGGCTAGCGGGAGCCAAGAGACCCAGTACTTC. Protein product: CASSVAASGSQETQYF.

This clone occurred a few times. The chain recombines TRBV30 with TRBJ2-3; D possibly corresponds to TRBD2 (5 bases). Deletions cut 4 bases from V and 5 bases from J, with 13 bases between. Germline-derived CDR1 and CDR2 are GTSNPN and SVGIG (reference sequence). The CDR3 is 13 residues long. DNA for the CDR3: TGTGCCTGGACAAAAAGGGAGAGAGATACGCAGTATTTT. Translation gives CAWTKRERDTQYF. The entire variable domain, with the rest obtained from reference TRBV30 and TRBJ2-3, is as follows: SQTIHQWPATLVQPVGSPLSLECTVEGTSNPNLYWYRQAAGRGLQLLFYSVGIGQISSEVPQNLSASRPQDRQFILSSKKLLLSDSGFYLCAWTKRERDTQYFGPGTRLTVL.

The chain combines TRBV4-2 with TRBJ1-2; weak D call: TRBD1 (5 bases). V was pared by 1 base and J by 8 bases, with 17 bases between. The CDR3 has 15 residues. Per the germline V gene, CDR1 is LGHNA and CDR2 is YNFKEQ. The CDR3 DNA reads TGTGCCAGCAGCCAAGGAGCTGGGGGGGTGGAAGGCTACACCTTC. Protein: CASSQGAGGVEGYTF.

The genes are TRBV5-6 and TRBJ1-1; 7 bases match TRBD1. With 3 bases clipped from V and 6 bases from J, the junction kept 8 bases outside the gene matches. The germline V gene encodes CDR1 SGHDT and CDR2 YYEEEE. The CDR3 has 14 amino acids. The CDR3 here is CASSSHWTGAEAFF. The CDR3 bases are TGTGCCAGCAGCTCACATTGGACAGGTGCTGAAGCTTTCTTT.

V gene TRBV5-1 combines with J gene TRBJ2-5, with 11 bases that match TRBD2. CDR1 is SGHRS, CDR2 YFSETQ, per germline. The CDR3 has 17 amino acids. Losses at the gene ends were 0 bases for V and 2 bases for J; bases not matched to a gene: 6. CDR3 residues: CASSLVTSGITQETQYF. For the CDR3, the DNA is TGCGCCAGCAGCTTGGTGACTAGCGGGATTACTCAAGAGACCCAGTACTTC.

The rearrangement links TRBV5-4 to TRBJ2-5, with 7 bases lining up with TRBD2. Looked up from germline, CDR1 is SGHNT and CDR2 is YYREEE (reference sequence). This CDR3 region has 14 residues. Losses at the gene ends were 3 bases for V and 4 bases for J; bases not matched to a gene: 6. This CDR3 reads CASSSGGRVETQYF. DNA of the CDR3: TGTGCCAGCAGCTCGGGGGGAAGGGTAGAGACCCAGTACTTC.

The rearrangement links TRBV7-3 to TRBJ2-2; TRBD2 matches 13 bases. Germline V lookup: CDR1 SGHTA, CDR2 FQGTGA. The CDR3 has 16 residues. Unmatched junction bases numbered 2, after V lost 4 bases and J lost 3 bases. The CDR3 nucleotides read TGTGCCAGCAGCTCAGGACTAGCGGGGGACACCGGGGAGCTGTTTTTT. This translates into CASSSGLAGDTGELFF.

This chain's CDR3 is CASSQRELSTDTQYF. CDR3 coding DNA: TGTGCCAGCAGCCAGAGGGAGCTTTCCACAGATACGCAGTATTTT. The V call is TRBV7-8, the J call TRBJ2-3; maybe TRBD2 (5 bases). Germline V gene sequence: CDR1 SGHVS, CDR2 FQNEAQ. The V gene lost 5 bases and the J gene lost 2 bases, with 14 bases spanning the gap. This CDR3 comprises 15 residues.

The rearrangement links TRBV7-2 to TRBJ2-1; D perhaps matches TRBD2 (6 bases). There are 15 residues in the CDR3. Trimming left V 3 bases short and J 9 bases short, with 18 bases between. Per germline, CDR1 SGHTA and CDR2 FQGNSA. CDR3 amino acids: CASSFKIGGMGEQFF. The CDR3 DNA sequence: TGTGCCAGCAGCTTTAAGATTGGGGGGATGGGTGAGCAGTTCTTC. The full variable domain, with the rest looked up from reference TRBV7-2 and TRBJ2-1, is GAGVSQSPSNKVTEKGKDVELRCDPISGHTALYWYRQSLGQGLEFLIYFQGNSAPDKSGLPSDRFSAERTGGSVSTLTIQRTQQEDSAVYLCASSFKIGGMGEQFFGPGTRLTVL.

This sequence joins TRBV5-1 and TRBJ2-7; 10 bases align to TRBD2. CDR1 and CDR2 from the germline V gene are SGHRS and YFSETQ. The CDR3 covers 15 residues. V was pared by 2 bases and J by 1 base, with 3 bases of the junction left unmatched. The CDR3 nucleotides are TGCGCCAGCAGCTTTCTAGCGGGAGTTTCCTACGAGCAGTACTTC. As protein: CASSFLAGVSYEQYF. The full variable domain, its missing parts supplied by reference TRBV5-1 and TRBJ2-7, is KAGVTQTPRYLIKTRGQQVTLSCSPISGHRSVSWYQQTPGQGLQFLFEYFSETQRNKGNFPGRFSGRQFSNSRSEMNVSTLELGDSALYLCASSFLAGVSYEQYFGPGTRLTVT.

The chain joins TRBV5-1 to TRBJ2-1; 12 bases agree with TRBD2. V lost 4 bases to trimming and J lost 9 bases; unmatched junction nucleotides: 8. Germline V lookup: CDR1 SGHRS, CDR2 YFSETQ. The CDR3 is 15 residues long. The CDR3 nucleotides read TGCGCCAGCAGCCCATCACGGACTAGCGGGGTTGAGCAGTTCTTC. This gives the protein CASSPSRTSGVEQFF.

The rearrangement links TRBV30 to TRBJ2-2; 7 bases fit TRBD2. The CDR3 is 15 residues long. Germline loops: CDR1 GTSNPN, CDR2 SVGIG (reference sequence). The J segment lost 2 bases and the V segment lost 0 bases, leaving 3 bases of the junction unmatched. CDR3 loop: CAWSVGTTNTGELFF. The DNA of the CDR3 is TGTGCCTGGAGTGTAGGGACTACTAACACCGGGGAGCTGTTTTTT.

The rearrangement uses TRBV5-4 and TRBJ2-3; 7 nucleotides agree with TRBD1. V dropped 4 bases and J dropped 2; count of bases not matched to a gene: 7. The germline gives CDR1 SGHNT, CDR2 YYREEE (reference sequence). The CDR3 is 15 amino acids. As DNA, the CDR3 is TGTGCCAGCAGCCTGGGACAGCCTCTCACAGATACGCAGTATTTT. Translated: CASSLGQPLTDTQYF.

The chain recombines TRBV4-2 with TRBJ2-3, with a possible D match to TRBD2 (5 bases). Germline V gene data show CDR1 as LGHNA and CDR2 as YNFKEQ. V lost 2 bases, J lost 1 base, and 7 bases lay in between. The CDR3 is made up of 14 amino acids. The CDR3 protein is CASSQNGGTDTQYF. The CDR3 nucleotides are TGTGCCAGCAGCCAAAACGGGGGCACAGATACGCAGTATTTT.

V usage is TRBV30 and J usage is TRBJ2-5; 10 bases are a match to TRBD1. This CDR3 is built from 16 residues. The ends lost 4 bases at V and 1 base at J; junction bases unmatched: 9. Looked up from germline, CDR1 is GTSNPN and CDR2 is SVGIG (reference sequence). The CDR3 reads CAWTMGTGVPQETQYF. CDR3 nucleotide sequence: TGTGCCTGGACTATGGGGACAGGGGTTCCCCAAGAGACCCAGTACTTC.